This TCR beta chain was sequenced during a study of blood T cells in healthy people across ages. The CDR3 consists of 15 residues. Looked up from germline, CDR1 is SGHAT and CDR2 is FQNNGV. Isolating PBMCs gave at least 6 million of these cells per sample. Primers used in a second PCR of about 6 to 11 cycles were a sample-barcoded 5' primer and a J-beta primer mix. Each CDR3 protein is one row after TCRdb ran MiXCR on the 5' RACE reads. Among some 760,000 distinct CDR3 sequences listed, about 25% were seen once. This clonotype has only a few counts. These data also formed part of another study, on T cells of mothers and their children. From that second work: Three healthy Caucasian mothers gave samples, and so did their six children. From each mother came over 8 million TCR beta CDR3 reads, and from each child came a few million. It was observed that no persistent microchimeric T cell clones could be detected.

The source material was blood. This TCR derives from a boy younger than 18 in good health. The chain combines TRBV11-2 with TRBJ2-5, with D perhaps assigned TRBD1 or TRBD2 (6 bases each). The DNA matches TRBJ2-7 better at its end, which makes the J call doubtful. Here the CDR3 DNA reads TGTGCCAGCAGCTTTGGAGGGGGTGCCTTCTACGAGCAGTACTTC. Amino acid sequence: CASSFGGGAFYEQYF.